The rows below give T cell receptor beta chains drawn from one sample of a study of blood T cells in healthy people across ages. TCRdb re-called the 5' RACE reads with MiXCR, one entry per CDR3 protein. The sample has approximately 800,000 distinct CDR3 sequences, around 34% seen once. Material: blood. These receptors all come from a young man in good health. CDR3s include the opening cysteine and the closing phenylalanine or tryptophan. Each record gives: J gene, D gene, clone size, V gene, CDR3 length, CDR3 DNA, CDR3 protein. The D gene is left open where the match is weak. Size tells how often a clone was seen (once, few, many) or the class of an expanded clone, and some rows leave it out.

TRBJ2-3	TRBD2	few	TRBV7-8	19	TGTGCCAGCAGCTTAGCCGGACTAGCGGGGGGACTTATAACAGATACGCAGTATTTT	CASSLAGLAGGLITDTQYF
TRBJ1-1	NA	NA	TRBV5-1	15	TGCGCCAGCAGCTTGGAAGTGGGGAGGGAGACTGAAGCTTTCTTT	CASSLEVGRETEAFF
TRBJ2-7	NA	NA	TRBV6-1	14	TGTGCCAGCAGCTTAGGTCCGGAGATCTACGAGCAGTACTTC	CASSLGPEIYEQYF
TRBJ2-3	TRBD1	NA	TRBV10-3	17	TGTGCCATCAGTCGCGGGACAGGGAGGCTTGCAGCAGATACGCAGTATTTT	CAISRGTGRLAADTQYF
TRBJ2-2	NA	NA	TRBV7-2	15	TGTGCCAGCAGCTTACAGACAGATAACACCGGGGAGCTGTTTTTT	CASSLQTDNTGELFF
TRBJ1-5	TRBD1	NA	TRBV10-2	15	TGCGCCAGCAGGGCGGGACAGGGGACCCATCAGCCCCAGCATTTT	CASRAGQGTHQPQHF
TRBJ2-3	NA	many	TRBV5-1	14	TGCGCCAGCAGCTTGGATCCATTCACAGATACGCAGTATTTT	CASSLDPFTDTQYF
TRBJ1-1	NA	few	TRBV5-6	14	TGTGCCAGCAGCTTTATATACACGGACACTGAAGCTTTCTTT	CASSFIYTDTEAFF
TRBJ2-5	NA	NA	TRBV4-3	16	TGCGCCAGCAGCCAAGTCGATGGCAGGGATCAAGAGACCCAGTACTTC	CASSQVDGRDQETQYF
TRBJ2-1	NA	NA	TRBV4-3	17	TGCGCCAGCAGCCCACGGGGCGCGGGACTGCATTACAATGAGCAGTTCTTC	CASSPRGAGLHYNEQFF
TRBJ1-2	TRBD1	NA	TRBV12-3/TRBV12-4	15	TGTGCCAGCAGCCTGGCCGGGACAGCACGATATGGCTACACCTTC	CASSLAGTARYGYTF
TRBJ2-3	NA	many	TRBV20-1	12	TGCAGTGCCGAAGGGGGTACAGATACGCAGTATTTT	CSAEGGTDTQYF
TRBJ2-7	TRBD1	NA	TRBV6-2/TRBV6-3	15	TGTGCCAGCAGGGGACAGGGGGCTTCGACCTACGAGCAGTACTTC	CASRGQGASTYEQYF
TRBJ2-7	NA	NA	TRBV12-3/TRBV12-4	11	TGTGCCAGCAGTTATTCCTTTGGGCAGTACTTC	CASSYSFGQYF
TRBJ2-1	NA	many	TRBV11-2	13	TGTGCCAGCACGGGAAGGGGGATGACAGAGCAGTTCTTC	CASTGRGMTEQFF
TRBJ1-4	NA	NA	TRBV20-1	13	TGCAGTGCTAGAGGACAGACTGGAGAAAAACTGTTTTTT	CSARGQTGEKLFF
TRBJ2-1	TRBD2	many	TRBV20-1	14	TGCAGTGCTCAACAAGGACTAGCTGACAATGAGCAGTTCTTC	CSAQQGLADNEQFF
TRBJ1-5	TRBD1	NA	TRBV20-1	12	TGCAGTGCCCGGACAGGGCCGCAGCCCCAGCATTTT	CSARTGPQPQHF
TRBJ2-2	NA	few	TRBV4-2	17	TGTGCCAGCAGCCACCTGGAGACGGCACTCACCACCGCGGAGCTGTTTTTT	CASSHLETALTTAELFF
TRBJ1-5	NA	NA	TRBV27	15	TGTGCCAGCAGTTTATCGGCAGGGGCGATTCAGCCCCAGCATTTT	CASSLSAGAIQPQHF
TRBJ1-2	TRBD1	NA	TRBV4-3	15	TGCGCCAGCAGCCAAGATCTCGACAGGGTGAGAGGCTACACCTTC	CASSQDLDRVRGYTF
TRBJ2-1	NA	few	TRBV20-1	13	TGCAGTTCTAAGACGGGATCCTACAATGAGCAGTTCTTC	CSSKTGSYNEQFF
TRBJ1-1	NA	NA	TRBV18	15	TGTGCCAGCTCACCGGAACAGGTTTGGGGGACTGAAGCTTTCTTT	CASSPEQVWGTEAFF
TRBJ1-2	TRBD1	NA	TRBV20-1	17	TGCAGTGCTAGAGGCCAGGGGGCCGACCTTCCAATCTATGGCTACACCTTC	CSARGQGADLPIYGYTF
TRBJ1-6	TRBD1	NA	TRBV5-1	17	TGCGCCAGCAGCTCCCGGGACAGCGGGACCCAGAATTCACCCCTCCACTTT	CASSSRDSGTQNSPLHF
TRBJ1-2	TRBD1	NA	TRBV29-1	15	TGCAGCGTTGAGTGGGACAGGATTATGGCCGGTGGCTACACCTTC	CSVEWDRIMAGGYTF
TRBJ2-7	TRBD1	many	TRBV6-2/TRBV6-3	13	TGTGCCAGCAGTAAAGACAGGGGCTACGAGCAGTACTTC	CASSKDRGYEQYF
TRBJ2-7	NA	few	TRBV20-1	15	TGCAGTGCTAGAGGGCACCGAATTAGCTCCTACGAGCAGTACTTC	CSARGHRISSYEQYF
TRBJ1-2	TRBD1	many	TRBV29-1	12	TGCAGCGGCGAGACAGGGATCGATGGCTACACCTTC	CSGETGIDGYTF
TRBJ2-2	NA	NA	TRBV7-2	18	TGTGCCAGCAGCTTAGTTTCGGGCAGGGGATGGGACACCGGGGAGCTGTTTTTT	CASSLVSGRGWDTGELFF
TRBJ2-5	NA	NA	TRBV7-9	15	TGTGCCAGCAGCTTAGTAAGCCGGGTCCAAGAGACCCAGTACTTC	CASSLVSRVQETQYF
TRBJ2-7	NA	NA	TRBV7-2	13	TGTGCCAGCAGCTTGGGATGGAACTACGAGCAGTACTTC	CASSLGWNYEQYF
TRBJ2-3	TRBD2	NA	TRBV4-2	20	TGTGCCAGCAGCCATACGATACTAGCGGGGGGTCTTTCTGGCACAGATACGCAGTATTTT	CASSHTILAGGLSGTDTQYF
TRBJ2-1	TRBD2	NA	TRBV10-3	18	TGTGCCATCAGTGAGTTTCAAACTACTAGCGGGGTTCTGTTTGAGCAGTTCTTC	CAISEFQTTSGVLFEQFF
TRBJ2-3	NA	few	TRBV20-1	14	TGCAGTGCCACGGGACTTACGGGGCCTGGTACGCAGTATTTT	CSATGLTGPGTQYF
TRBJ2-7	NA	medium-sized	TRBV20-1	12	TGCAGTGCTAGCATGCCGGGCTACGAGCAGTACTTC	CSASMPGYEQYF